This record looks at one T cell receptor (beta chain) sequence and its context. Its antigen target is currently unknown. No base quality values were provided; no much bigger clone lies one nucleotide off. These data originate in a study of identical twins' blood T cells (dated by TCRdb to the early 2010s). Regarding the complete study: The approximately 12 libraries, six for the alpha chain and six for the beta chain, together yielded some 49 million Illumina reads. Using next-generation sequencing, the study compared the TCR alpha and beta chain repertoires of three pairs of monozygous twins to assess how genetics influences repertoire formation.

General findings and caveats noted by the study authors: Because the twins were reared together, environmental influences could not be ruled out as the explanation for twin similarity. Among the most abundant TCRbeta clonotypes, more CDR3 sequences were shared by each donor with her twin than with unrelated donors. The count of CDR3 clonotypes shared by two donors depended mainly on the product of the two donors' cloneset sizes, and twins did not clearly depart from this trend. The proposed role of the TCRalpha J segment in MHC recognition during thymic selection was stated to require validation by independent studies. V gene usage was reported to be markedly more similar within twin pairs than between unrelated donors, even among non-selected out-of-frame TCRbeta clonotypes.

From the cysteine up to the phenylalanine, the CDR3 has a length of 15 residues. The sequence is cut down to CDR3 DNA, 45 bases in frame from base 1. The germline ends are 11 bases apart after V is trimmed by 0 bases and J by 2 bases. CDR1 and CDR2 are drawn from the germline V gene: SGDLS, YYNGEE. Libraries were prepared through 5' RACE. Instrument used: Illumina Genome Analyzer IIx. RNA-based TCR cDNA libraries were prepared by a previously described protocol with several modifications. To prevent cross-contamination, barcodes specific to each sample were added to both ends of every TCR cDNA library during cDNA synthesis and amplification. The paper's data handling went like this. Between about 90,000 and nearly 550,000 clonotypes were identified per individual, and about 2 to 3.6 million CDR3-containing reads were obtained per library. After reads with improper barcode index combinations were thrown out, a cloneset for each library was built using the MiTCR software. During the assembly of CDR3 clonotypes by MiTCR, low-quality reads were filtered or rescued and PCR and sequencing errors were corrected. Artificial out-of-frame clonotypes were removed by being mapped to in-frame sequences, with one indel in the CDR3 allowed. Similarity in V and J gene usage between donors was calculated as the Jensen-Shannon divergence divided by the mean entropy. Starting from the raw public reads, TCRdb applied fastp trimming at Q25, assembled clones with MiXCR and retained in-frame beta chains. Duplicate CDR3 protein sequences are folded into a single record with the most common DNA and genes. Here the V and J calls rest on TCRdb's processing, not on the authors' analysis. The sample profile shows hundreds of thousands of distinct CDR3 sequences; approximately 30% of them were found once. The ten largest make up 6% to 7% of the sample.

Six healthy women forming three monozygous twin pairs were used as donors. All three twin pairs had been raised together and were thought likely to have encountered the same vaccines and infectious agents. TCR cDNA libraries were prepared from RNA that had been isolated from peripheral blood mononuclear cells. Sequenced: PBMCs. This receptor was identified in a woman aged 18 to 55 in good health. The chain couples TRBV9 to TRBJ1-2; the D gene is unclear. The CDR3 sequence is CASSVATGPNYGYTF. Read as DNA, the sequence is TGTGCCAGCAGCGTAGCTACTGGACCGAACTATGGCTACACCTTC.